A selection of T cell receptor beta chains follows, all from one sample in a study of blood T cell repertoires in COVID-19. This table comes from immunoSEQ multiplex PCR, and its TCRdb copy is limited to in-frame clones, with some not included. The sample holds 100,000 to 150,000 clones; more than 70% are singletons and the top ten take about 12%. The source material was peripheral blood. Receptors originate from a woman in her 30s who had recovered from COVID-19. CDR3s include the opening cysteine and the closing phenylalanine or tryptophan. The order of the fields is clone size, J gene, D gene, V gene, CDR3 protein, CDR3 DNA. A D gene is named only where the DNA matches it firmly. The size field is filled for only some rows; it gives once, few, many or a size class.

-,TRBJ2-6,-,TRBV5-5,CASSLSGGGGSGANVLTF,TGTGCCAGCAGCTTGAGCGGAGGAGGAGGGTCTGGGGCCAACGTCCTGACTTTC
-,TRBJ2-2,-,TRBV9,CASSDRWGATGELFF,TGTGCCAGCAGCGATCGGTGGGGAGCCACCGGGGAGCTGTTTTTT
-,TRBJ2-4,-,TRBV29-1,CSVEFGQRTKNIQYF,TGCAGCGTTGAATTCGGACAGCGCACCAAAAACATTCAGTACTTC
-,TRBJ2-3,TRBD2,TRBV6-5,CASSYRSGSAGDTQYF,TGTGCCAGCAGTTACCGTAGCGGGTCTGCGGGAGATACGCAGTATTTT
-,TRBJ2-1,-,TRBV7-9,CASSPRGGEAYNEQFF,TGTGCCAGCAGCCCTCGGGGCGGGGAAGCCTACAATGAGCAGTTCTTC
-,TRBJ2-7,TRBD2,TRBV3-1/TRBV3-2,CASSHPGLLSSHEQYF,TGTGCCAGCAGCCATCCGGGACTACTCTCCTCCCACGAGCAGTACTTC
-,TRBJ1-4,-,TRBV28,CASSGQGSSTNEKLFF,TGTGCCAGCAGTGGCCAGGGGTCTTCAACTAATGAAAAACTGTTTTTT
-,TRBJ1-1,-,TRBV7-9,CASNLGTEAFF,TGTGCCAGCAACCTCGGCACTGAAGCTTTCTTT
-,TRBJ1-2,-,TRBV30,CACATAVNYGYTF,TGTGCCTGTGCTACTGCCGTCAACTATGGCTACACCTTC
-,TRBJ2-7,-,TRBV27,CASGAVSYEQYF,TGTGCCAGCGGGGCAGTATCCTACGAGCAGTACTTC
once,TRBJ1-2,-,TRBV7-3,CASSSTGEDGYTF,TGTGCCAGCAGCTCGACCGGAGAAGATGGCTACACCTTC
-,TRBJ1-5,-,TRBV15,CATSRQAGGGQPQHF,TGTGCCACCAGCAGACAAGCGGGGGGTGGTCAGCCCCAGCATTTT
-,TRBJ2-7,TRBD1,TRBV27,CATSLGQEQYF,TGTGCCACCAGTTTGGGACAGGAGCAGTACTTC